The rows below give T cell receptor beta chains drawn from one sample of a study of blood T cell repertoires in COVID-19. Sequencing used immunoSEQ multiplex PCR; TCRdb keeps in-frame clones, though not all of them. The data hold under 200,000 clones, with around 85% observed a single time. The specimen sequenced was peripheral blood. The receptors stem from an older woman with COVID-19, enrolled during active disease. CDR3s include the opening cysteine and the closing phenylalanine or tryptophan.

V gene: TRBV6-1; CDR3 protein: CASSEAAGTGDEKLFF
V gene: TRBV21-1; CDR3 protein: CASSKARSRGPSGRPPYNEQFF
V gene: TRBV27; CDR3 protein: CASRGHKTTNYGYTF
V gene: TRBV7-9; CDR3 protein: CASSLAPRLAGAYEQYF
V gene: TRBV5-6; CDR3 protein: CASSEWGLNYGYTF
V gene: TRBV28; CDR3 protein: CASSNLDRLLHSPLHF
V gene: TRBV5-1; CDR3 protein: CASRDSSSAETQYF
V gene: TRBV15; CDR3 protein: CATSLDRLEQYF
V gene: TRBV5-1; CDR3 protein: CASSLTGLGNTEAFF
V gene: TRBV5-1; CDR3 protein: CASSPATGNTEAFF
V gene: TRBV10-1; CDR3 protein: CASSFWEETQYF
V gene: TRBV15; CDR3 protein: CATSRGAGSNYGYTF
V gene: TRBV5-1; CDR3 protein: CASGTPRGVTGELFF
V gene: TRBV5-4; CDR3 protein: CASSLQGRGEQYF
V gene: TRBV9; CDR3 protein: CASSVLAGGVNEQFF
V gene: TRBV4-3; CDR3 protein: CASSQALAGSSYEQYF
V gene: TRBV28; CDR3 protein: CAGGLAGGRTGELFF
V gene: TRBV5-8; CDR3 protein: CASSLVDRGLAEAFF
V gene: TRBV6-5; CDR3 protein: CASKQHKGANEKLFF
V gene: TRBV18; CDR3 protein: CASSPPGLAGGGEQYF
V gene: TRBV20-1; CDR3 protein: CSASSGLGNTIYF
V gene: TRBV18; CDR3 protein: CASSPTRTDSQPQHF
V gene: TRBV5-1; CDR3 protein: CASSRGLEYEQYF
V gene: TRBV27; CDR3 protein: CASSLNRYNEQFF
V gene: TRBV24-1; CDR3 protein: CATSVGVNEQFF
V gene: TRBV4-3; CDR3 protein: CASSPGTLTYNEQFF
V gene: TRBV25-1; CDR3 protein: CASRGAGAYYEQYF
V gene: TRBV5-6; CDR3 protein: CASSFRGSKNIQYF
V gene: TRBV9; CDR3 protein: CASSVGREGRTGELFF